One and the same sample provided the 2 T cell receptor beta chains below, sequenced in a study of T cell clonotyping in hematopoietic cell transplantation (dated by TCRdb to the early 2020s). Library creation used the immunoSEQ multiplex PCR assay. The immuneACCESS repertoire file appears here via TCRdb, limited to in-frame rearrangements. These files lack a portion of the clones; in checked studies, under half of the deficit traces to unresolved V genes, and the cause of the others is not known. The sample table records roughly 42,000 clones; 90% to 95% of these occur just once. Of the sample, about 0.86% falls within the top ten clones. Sequencing input: peripheral blood mononuclear cells. The receptors derive from a woman between 45 and 60 years old in good health. Some clones in this sample may be carry-over from other donors' samples.

The CDR3 sequence is CASQSTMASTEAFF. CDR3 DNA: TGTGCCAGCCAATCGACGATGGCGAGCACTGAAGCTTTCTTT. The chain carries TRBV6-5 and TRBJ1-1; D gene uncertain. The CDR3 spans 14 residues. Trimming pared 8 bases from V and 4 bases from J, leaving 17 bases between. Germline V gene lookup returns CDR1 MNHEY and CDR2 SVGAGI.

The V call is TRBV4-1, the J call TRBJ1-6; D might be TRBD1 (6 bases). In germline, CDR1 is MGHRA, CDR2 YSYEKL. CDR3 length: 15 amino acids. Deletions cut 4 bases from V and 5 bases from J, with 12 bases between. CDR3 sequence reads: CASSPGGGDNSPLHF. CDR3 DNA: TGCGCCAGCAGCCCCGGAGGGGGAGATAATTCACCCCTCCACTTT.